This record concerns one T cell receptor (beta chain) sequence. The data originate from a study of blood T cell repertoires in COVID-19. Background on the study: The origin of the acute and convalescent COVID-19 samples was the United States, Italy and Spain. T cells, B-cell-depleted T cells, or PBMCs provided the cDNA or gDNA that served as material.

As processed by the authors: Reference gene primer amplification yielded estimated nucleated cell counts. Sequencing was performed with immunoSEQ multiplex PCR; in TCRdb, only in-frame clones are kept and a portion is missing. The DNA was the basis for D and trimming; V, J and clone size are from that table. This sample yields more than 20,000 clones, of which nearly 75% are seen a single time; 20% belongs to the top ten. This CDR3 comprises 13 residues. Germline CDR1 and CDR2: LGHNA and YSLEER. V dropped 2 bases and J dropped 10; count of bases not matched to a gene: 3. The rearrangement uses TRBV4-3 and TRBJ2-1, with 9 bases fitting TRBD2. The sequence derives from a human donor in a cohort sampled during active or convalescent COVID-19. Input material: peripheral blood. CDR3: CASSQYLAGEQFF. In DNA form, the CDR3 reads TGCGCCAGCAGCCAATACCTAGCGGGAGAGCAGTTCTTC.